Included here is one TCR beta chain sequence, with context. Its antigen has not been determined. Nothing much larger sits one base from this clone, and base qualities are not available. The sample comes from a study of T cell responses to AZD1222 COVID-19 vaccine (dated by TCRdb to the early 2020s). About the full investigation: A total of over 230 trial participants underwent TCR sequencing, of whom 200 to 220 received two doses of AZD1222 and about 26 received two doses of the MenACWY control vaccine. Trial participants were enrolled by age into subgroups of 18-55, 56-69 and 70-plus years, and about 150, 27 and 61 TCR-sequenced participants, respectively, were included in these subgroups.

The CDR3 regions of human TCRbeta chains were subjected to immunosequencing. In the original analysis: TCRs in the repertoires were compared against a reference library of SARS-CoV-2-specific TCRs that had been generated with the MIRA antigen-specificity platform. Breadth was defined as the fraction of unique TCRs that were SARS-CoV-2-associated, and depth was defined as the fraction of total T cells that were SARS-CoV-2-associated. Each spike-specific TCR was assigned to its reactive spike region and to a CD4 or CD8 class using the MIRA data. Log10-transformed breadth and depth values were compared by one-way ANOVA with Sidak's multiple comparisons tests. What TCRdb holds here is the immuneACCESS table cut down to in-frame rearrangements. Part of the clones is not present; checked against another copy, under half of the missing clones reflect an unresolved V gene, and the others are unexplained. Clone size and the V and J calls come from that table; the DNA yielded D and trimming. The sample profile shows 150,000 to 200,000 clones; around 92% of them were found once. The ten largest clones add up to roughly 4.5% of the sample.

Sample time point, as interpreted from the label and publication: baseline before first vaccination. The treatment or condition label here, explained by the study, means: meningococcal conjugate vaccine given as trial control. Samples from vaccinated people were obtained from the UK trials COV001 and COV002, which included a single-blind randomized controlled phase 2/3 trial of AZD1222 (ChAdOx1 nCoV-19) in healthy adults. Trial participant PBMC samples were collected at day 0 and day 28 after the second dose for TCRbeta chain sequencing. V is shortened by 2 bases, J by 8 bases, and the region joining them spans 18 bases. The CDR3 goes from the cysteine to the phenylalanine over 15 residues. This entry keeps only the CDR3 DNA: 45 bases, framed from base 1. The germline V gene (reference sequence) sets CDR1 to LNHDA and CDR2 to SQIVND. Findings and caveats that apply to the study as a whole: Participants were mostly white British, with more females than males. The authors suggested clonal diversity may have been underestimated. After two AZD1222 doses, spike-specific TCR breadth and depth were significantly higher than at day 0 and than in MenACWY recipients. No day 14 peak-response samples were available, so repertoires were characterized only after the peak T cell response. In the small 56-69-year group, the increase in depth fell short of significance, most likely because of low power. Only a handful of AZD1222 recipients were SARS-CoV-2 seropositive at baseline, limiting conclusions about previously exposed vaccinees. Nearly half of unique spike-specific TCRs reportedly recognized epitopes outside regions mutated in the B.1.351 and B.1.1.7 variants. CD4 TCRs associated with the vaccine covered the entire spike protein, and the dominant responses were in regions 160-218 and 743-854.

The V and J segments used are TRBV19 and TRBJ1-2; the D gene is perhaps TRBD1, on 6 matching bases. The sample was peripheral blood, taken on day 0 of MenACWY control vaccination. The receptor was isolated from an adult in good health. The base sequence is TGTGCCAGTAGTATAACCCCCTCCCCCGGGGGCGGCTACACCTTC. Its protein is CASSITPSPGGGYTF. The CDR3, completed at both ends by the reference TRBV19 and TRBJ1-2 genes, gives the full variable domain DGGITQSPKYLFRKEGQNVTLSCEQNLNHDAMYWYRQDPGQGLRLIYYSQIVNDFQKGDIAEGYSVSREKKESFPLTVTSAQKNPTAFYLCASSITPSPGGGYTFGSGTRLTVV.